Listed here are 20 T cell receptor beta chains from one sample, sequenced in a study of CD8+ T cells in alopecia areata. Extraction and reverse transcription of RNA yielded cDNA as the sequencing template. Only in-frame clones appear in the TCRdb table, and some are missing; sequencing was by immunoSEQ multiplex PCR. The sample gives about 150,000 clones, around 47% of which show up once; less than 8% is in the top ten. The sequenced material came from CD4+ T cells sorted from blood. These receptors all come from a human donor with alopecia areata.

The gene calls are TRBV28 and TRBJ2-1, with TRBD1 identical over 10 bases. CDR3 length: 13 amino acids. Germline V gene lookup returns CDR1 MDHEN and CDR2 SYDVKM. V lost 8 bases to trimming and J lost 7 bases; unmatched junction nucleotides: 5. The CDR3 DNA reads TGTGCCAGCGGACAGGGGGGAGGAAATGAGCAGTTCTTC. This translates into CASGQGGGNEQFF.

This clone was detected a few times. This chain uses TRBV28 with TRBJ2-3; 9 bases are shared with TRBD2. Germline V CDR1 and CDR2: MDHEN, SYDVKM. The junction had 11 bases not matched to a gene; V was cut back by 7 bases and J by 3 bases. This CDR3 region has 16 residues. The chain's CDR3 is CASMGAGGPVTDTQYF. For the CDR3, the DNA is TGTGCCAGCATGGGGGCGGGAGGGCCGGTTACAGATACGCAGTATTTT.

The chain uses TRBV5-1 and TRBJ2-1; perhaps TRBD2 as D (5 bases). This CDR3 is built from 16 residues. Germline lookup yields CDR1 SGHRS and CDR2 YFSETQ. V lost 4 bases and J lost 0, with 14 bases in between. CDR3 sequence reads: CASSPLSGSSYNEQFF. CDR3 nucleotide sequence: TGCGCCAGCAGCCCGCTCAGCGGAAGCTCCTACAATGAGCAGTTCTTC.

This clone has only a few counts. This chain joins TRBV4-1 and TRBJ2-7; 8 bases agree with TRBD1. V shed 3 bases, J shed 7 bases, and the junction held 8 bases outside the gene matches. Germline V gene lookup returns CDR1 MGHRA and CDR2 YSYEKL. The CDR3 runs 14 residues. As DNA, the CDR3 is TGCGCCAGCAGCCAGGACGACAGGGGTAAAGAGCAGTACTTC. As protein: CASSQDDRGKEQYF.

The V and J genes are TRBV5-6 and TRBJ1-1; 7 nucleotides agree with TRBD1. The trim removed 1 base at V and 10 bases at J, leaving 10 bases unmatched. The V gene's germline CDR1 is SGHDT and CDR2 YYEEEE. The CDR3 contains 14 residues. The CDR3 here is CASSLRQGEQGAFF. The CDR3 coding sequence is TGTGCCAGCAGCTTGAGGCAGGGGGAACAGGGAGCTTTCTTT.

This clone was picked up a small number of times. The rearrangement joins TRBV7-9 to TRBJ2-1; D might be TRBD2 (6 bases). The germline V gene has CDR1 SEHNR and CDR2 FQNEAQ (reference sequence). The V and J ends lost 5 bases and 5 bases respectively, with 19 bases between them. The CDR3 has 16 residues. The CDR3 DNA reads TGTGCCAGCAGCCACCAGGGACTTTCGTCGGACAATGAGCAGTTCTTC. Translated: CASSHQGLSSDNEQFF.

This clone was seen a few times. V usage is TRBV7-9 and J usage is TRBJ2-4; D gene uncertain. Between the trimmed V and J ends, which lost 5 bases and 3 bases, there was a span of 20 bases. Germline CDR1 SEHNR, CDR2 FQNEAQ (reference sequence). This CDR3 has 17 residues. CDR3 DNA sequence: TGTGCCAGCAGCCTGATGGGTACAGTGGTGAGCAAAAACATTCAGTACTTC. Its translation is CASSLMGTVVSKNIQYF.

The J gene is TRBJ2-7, the V gene TRBV29-1; 8 bases line up with TRBD1. After removal of 2 bases from V and 4 bases from J, the junction contained 4 bases not matched to a gene. CDR1 SQVTM and CDR2 ANQGSEA come from the germline V gene. This CDR3 region has 13 residues. CDR3 region: CSVETGGSYEQYF. The CDR3 nucleotides are TGCAGCGTTGAAACAGGGGGTAGTTACGAGCAGTACTTC.

This clone has a handful of counts. V and J are TRBV6-5 and TRBJ2-3; D is possibly TRBD1 (5 bases). Trimming cost V 2 bases and J 4 bases, with 13 bases left between them. Germline lookup yields CDR1 MNHEY and CDR2 SVGAGI. The CDR3 contains 15 residues. DNA of the CDR3: TGTGCCAGCAGTTACCGACCAGGGAAGGCAGATACGCAGTATTTT. Amino acid sequence: CASSYRPGKADTQYF.

This chain uses TRBV28 with TRBJ2-3; D not resolved. Germline assignment: CDR1 MDHEN and CDR2 SYDVKM. The CDR3 is 15 amino acids. The V end was cut by 3 bases, the J end by 2 bases, with 12 bases between. The DNA of the CDR3 is TGTGCCAGCAGTTTTCTGGACGAGTACACAGATACGCAGTATTTT. Amino acids: CASSFLDEYTDTQYF.

This clone came up a few times. The J gene is TRBJ2-7, the V gene TRBV5-1; 12 bases are shared with TRBD2. CDR1 and CDR2 from the germline V gene are SGHRS and YFSETQ. The CDR3 consists of 14 residues. V lost 3 bases and J lost 4; bases outside the gene matches: 2. CDR3 protein: CASSSGTSGYEQYF. In DNA, the CDR3 is TGCGCCAGCAGCTCCGGGACTAGCGGGTACGAGCAGTACTTC.

This clone has more than one count but fewer than ten. The chain links TRBV7-9 to TRBJ2-5; D possibly corresponds to TRBD2 (6 bases). CDR1 is SEHNR and CDR2 is FQNEAQ in the germline V gene (reference sequence). The CDR3 runs 15 residues. Between the trimmed V and J ends, which lost 3 bases and 4 bases, there was a span of 15 bases. The chain's CDR3 is CASSFIAGRGETQYF. The CDR3 bases are TGTGCCAGCAGCTTTATCGCCGGGAGAGGAGAGACCCAGTACTTC. Filled out from reference TRBV7-9 and TRBJ2-5, the complete variable domain reads DTGVSQNPRHKITKRGQNVTFRCDPISEHNRLYWYRQTLGQGPEFLTYFQNEAQLEKSRLLSDRFSAERPKGSFSTLEIQRTEQGDSAMYLCASSFIAGRGETQYFGPGTRLLVL.

This clone was seen a few times. The chain uses TRBV29-1 and TRBJ1-5; 12 bases match TRBD1. Germline trimming cut 7 bases from V and 6 bases from J; bases unmatched to any gene: 10. Germline assignment: CDR1 SQVTM and CDR2 ANQGSEA. The CDR3 loop spans 15 amino acids. The CDR3 coding sequence is TGCAGCGCTACAACTGGGACAGGGGGCTCTCAGCCCCAGCATTTT. Its translation is CSATTGTGGSQPQHF.

This clone was counted a few times. The chain uses TRBV2 and TRBJ2-1, with D tentatively TRBD2 (5 bases). The CDR3 consists of 15 residues. Trimming pared 6 bases from V and 8 bases from J, leaving 20 bases between. Germline V gives CDR1 SNHLY, CDR2 FYNNEI. The CDR3 reads CASRATGTFSHEQFF. DNA for the CDR3: TGTGCCAGCAGAGCCACGGGAACCTTTTCGCATGAGCAGTTCTTC.

The chain has TRBV30 and TRBJ2-1; 8 bases map to TRBD2. V was pared by 2 bases and J by 6 bases, with 15 bases of the junction left unmatched. The CDR3 runs to 17 residues. Germline loops: CDR1 GTSNPN, CDR2 SVGIG (reference sequence). CDR3 protein: CAWSLGLAGYPRNEQFF. In DNA form, the CDR3 reads TGTGCCTGGAGTCTAGGATTAGCGGGATATCCACGCAATGAGCAGTTCTTC.

This clone was detected a few times. This chain uses TRBV9 with TRBJ2-1; no definite D call. This CDR3 comprises 15 residues. V dropped 7 bases and J dropped 4 bases, with 18 bases sitting between them. Germline CDR1 SGDLS, CDR2 YYNGEE. The CDR3 spells CASAPATPPYNEQFF. CDR3 sequence (DNA): TGTGCCAGCGCCCCAGCCACACCGCCTTACAATGAGCAGTTCTTC.

The table lists this clone with a few counts. The same CDR3 can be traced to other DNA sequences in this sample. The V gene is TRBV5-1, the J gene TRBJ2-1, with D perhaps matching TRBD1 (5 bases). Germline V CDR1 and CDR2: SGHRS, YFSETQ. V lost 0 bases to trimming and J lost 10 bases, with 5 bases between them. This CDR3 has 11 amino acids. The DNA of the CDR3 is TGCGCCAGCAGCTTGGACAGGGAGCAGTTCTTC. Its translation: CASSLDREQFF.

The rearrangement joins TRBV6-8 to TRBJ2-7; TRBD2 might be the D (7 bases). The V gene lost 7 bases and the J gene lost 6 bases, with 31 bases spanning the gap. Per germline, CDR1 MNHGY and CDR2 SAAAGT. This CDR3 has 18 amino acids. CDR3 DNA: TGTGCCAGCACCGGCGCGGGGGACAATCTAGATCTACGGGTCGAGCAGTACTTC. Encoded protein: CASTGAGDNLDLRVEQYF.

This rearrangement joins TRBV27 to TRBJ2-5, with 7 bases identical to TRBD2. This CDR3 region has 15 residues. Germline V gives CDR1 MNHEY, CDR2 SMNVEV (reference sequence). Trimming took 8 bases from V and 5 from J; bases not matched to a gene: 14. Written as DNA, the CDR3 is TGTGCCAGCCCTTTGCCACGGCGGGAGCGGGAGACCCAGTACTTC. Translation gives CASPLPRRERETQYF.

The J gene is TRBJ2-3, the V gene TRBV9, with 9 bases that match TRBD2. The trim removed 3 bases at V and 3 bases at J, leaving 14 bases unmatched. This CDR3 spans 18 amino acids. CDR1 is SGDLS, CDR2 YYNGEE, per germline. CDR3 residues: CASSAAPLVAGVTDTQYF. CDR3 sequence (DNA): TGTGCCAGCAGCGCCGCCCCCTTGGTAGCGGGAGTAACAGATACGCAGTATTTT.